These 28 T cell receptor beta chains share one sample of origin, sequenced in a study of blood T cell repertoires in COVID-19. This table comes from immunoSEQ multiplex PCR, and its TCRdb copy is limited to in-frame clones, with some not included. The data show 90,000 to 150,000 clones, 75% to 85% seen once. Source material: peripheral blood. These receptors were taken from an elderly woman with acute or convalescent COVID-19.

This chain joins TRBV4-3 and TRBJ2-1; 7 bases fit TRBD1. Germline CDR1 is LGHNA and CDR2 is YSLEER. The ends lost 1 base at V and 1 base at J; junction bases unmatched: 1. The CDR3 is made up of 15 amino acids. CDR3 residues: CASSQGTGSYNEQFF. CDR3 nucleotides: TGCGCCAGCAGCCAAGGGACAGGTTCCTACAATGAGCAGTTCTTC.

For the CDR3, the DNA is TGTGCCAGCAGTCTCAGGGCCGAGTCGGATTACAATGAGCAGTTCTTC. Translating gives CASSLRAESDYNEQFF. This chain connects TRBV3-1 (or the pseudogene TRBV3-2) to TRBJ2-1, with a weak D call TRBD1 (5 bases). The ends were cut back, 6 bases at V and 4 bases at J, with 19 bases in the middle. The CDR3 sequence is 16 residues long. Germline CDR1 and CDR2: LGHDT and YNNKEL (reference sequence).

The chain links TRBV4-3 to TRBJ1-1, with TRBD1 matching 9 bases. Trimming removed 7 bases from V and 6 bases from J; junction bases left unmatched: 9. CDR1 and CDR2 from the germline V gene are LGHNA and YSLEER. This CDR3 is 14 amino acids long. The CDR3 protein is CASTARTGEAEAFF. The DNA of the CDR3 is TGCGCCAGCACCGCCCGGACAGGGGAAGCTGAAGCTTTCTTT.

This chain connects TRBV28 to TRBJ1-4, with D perhaps TRBD1 (5 bases). Trimming cost V 8 bases and J 7 bases, with 8 bases left between them. The CDR3 is made up of 11 amino acids. Germline V gene lookup returns CDR1 MDHEN and CDR2 SYDVKM. CDR3 in amino acids: CASGGGEKLFF. The CDR3 DNA reads as TGTGCCAGCGGGGGAGGTGAAAAACTGTTTTTT.

The chain employs TRBV19 and TRBJ2-6; tentative D call: TRBD1 (5 bases). CDR1 is LNHDA and CDR2 is SQIVND in the germline V gene (reference sequence). The CDR3 spans 19 residues. V lost 5 bases, J lost 1 base, and 21 bases lay in between. CDR3 DNA: TGTGCCAGTAGTTCCCTAGGGGCCGTCCCCCTTTCTGGGGCCAACGTCCTGACTTTC. This sequence encodes CASSSLGAVPLSGANVLTF. Filled out from reference TRBV19 and TRBJ2-6, the complete variable domain reads DGGITQSPKYLFRKEGQNVTLSCEQNLNHDAMYWYRQDPGQGLRLIYYSQIVNDFQKGDIAEGYSVSREKKESFPLTVTSAQKNPTAFYLCASSSLGAVPLSGANVLTFGAGSRLTVL.

The chain combines TRBV6-5 with TRBJ1-1; no definite D call. CDR1 is MNHEY, CDR2 SVGAGI, per germline. The CDR3 runs 15 residues. V lost 0 bases and J lost 7, with 15 bases in between. The DNA for the CDR3 is TGTGCCAGCAGTTACTCACGCCCCTTCCGGGATGAAGCTTTCTTT. This encodes CASSYSRPFRDEAFF.

The chain is built from TRBV6-5 and TRBJ1-1; no reliable D call. The CDR3 runs 15 residues. The germline V gene encodes CDR1 MNHEY and CDR2 SVGAGI. Deletions cut 6 bases from V and 1 base from J, with 15 bases between. The CDR3: CASSTRTAGNTEAFF. The DNA for the CDR3 is TGTGCCAGCAGCACCCGGACCGCGGGGAACACTGAAGCTTTCTTT.

This clone appeared a few times. The gene calls are TRBV5-4 and TRBJ1-1; D unresolved. Between the trimmed V and J ends, which lost 4 bases and 5 bases, there was a span of 9 bases. Germline CDR1 and CDR2: SGHNT and YYREEE (reference sequence). CDR3 length equals 12 residues. The CDR3 protein is CASSPRNTEAFF. DNA of the CDR3: TGTGCCAGCAGCCCCAGAAATACTGAAGCTTTCTTT.

The chain recombines TRBV9 with TRBJ1-5, with no clear D. Germline-derived CDR1 and CDR2 are SGDLS and YYNGEE. Trimming removed 0 bases at V and 6 bases at J, with 7 bases between. The CDR3 consists of 13 residues. The CDR3 DNA reads TGTGCCAGCAGCGTAGGATACGGTCAGCCCCAGCATTTT. It is translated as CASSVGYGQPQHF. Looking up the rest from reference TRBV9 and TRBJ1-5 gives the full variable domain: DSGVTQTPKHLITATGQRVTLRCSPRSGDLSVYWYQQSLDQGLQFLIQYYNGEERAKGNILERFSAQQFPDLHSELNLSSLELGDSALYFCASSVGYGQPQHFGDGTRLSIL.

J is TRBJ1-6 and V is TRBV6-5; TRBD1 matches 8 bases. J lost 10 bases, V lost 6 bases, and 8 bases had no gene match. This CDR3 is built from 14 residues. Germline CDR1 and CDR2: MNHEY and SVGAGI. CDR3 in DNA: TGTGCCAGCAGAGTACAGGGGGATCGGTCACCCCTCCACTTT. This translates into CASRVQGDRSPLHF.

The V and J genes are TRBV15 and TRBJ2-4; 8 bases align to TRBD1. CDR3 length: 16 amino acids. With V trimmed by 1 base and J by 7 bases, 9 bases remained unmatched. Germline lookup yields CDR1 LNHNV and CDR2 YYDKDF (reference sequence). CDR3 region: CATSRVDRVQWNIQYF. CDR3 DNA sequence: TGTGCCACCAGCAGAGTGGACAGGGTGCAGTGGAACATTCAGTACTTC.

The sample holds a few counts of this clone. The J gene is TRBJ1-5, the V gene TRBV7-2; D might be TRBD1 (6 bases). Germline CDR1 reads SGHTA; CDR2 reads FQGNSA. The CDR3 has 14 amino acids. The V end lost 6 bases, the J end lost 9 bases, and 18 bases lay between the germline ends. This CDR3 reads CASSSQGGGRPQHF. CDR3 bases: TGTGCCAGCAGTTCCCAGGGAGGGGGTCGGCCCCAGCATTTT.

This clone came up a few times. This sequence joins TRBV12-3 or TRBV12-4 and TRBJ1-3; unclear D gene. V was clipped by 8 bases and J by 4 bases, with 9 bases between them. The CDR3 covers 12 residues. The CDR3 nucleotides are TGTGCCAGCTCCCAGGTGGGAAACACCATATATTTT. Its translation is CASSQVGNTIYF.

The rearrangement joins TRBV6-2 or TRBV6-3 to TRBJ1-4, with D possibly being TRBD1 (6 bases). Germline CDR1 is MNHEY and CDR2 is SVGEGT. V lost 2 bases, J lost 0 bases, and 13 bases lay in between. The CDR3 contains 17 residues. The CDR3 sequence is CASSYGDRLPTNEKLFF. CDR3 sequence (DNA): TGTGCCAGCAGTTACGGCGACAGGCTACCAACTAATGAAAAACTGTTTTTT.

The sample holds a few counts of this clone. The chain uses TRBV7-6 and TRBJ1-2; 7 nucleotides agree with TRBD1. Germline CDR1 SGHVS, CDR2 FNYEAQ. The CDR3 spans 16 residues. V shed 7 bases and J 2 bases; nucleotides not matched to a gene: 13. CDR3 sequence: CASTLSGGGGNYGYTF. CDR3 nucleotide sequence: TGTGCCAGCACCCTATCCGGAGGGGGCGGGAACTATGGCTACACCTTC.

This chain joins TRBV3-1 (or the pseudogene TRBV3-2) and TRBJ1-2, with TRBD1 identical over 10 bases. Looked up from germline, CDR1 is LGHDT and CDR2 is YNNKEL (reference sequence). This CDR3 has 16 amino acids. The J segment lost 4 bases and the V segment lost 5 bases, leaving 10 bases of the junction unmatched. CDR3 in DNA: TGTGCCAGCAGCTCCGGGACAGGGGATATGAGCTATGGCTACACCTTC. Translation: CASSSGTGDMSYGYTF.

This clone occurred once. The V and J genes are TRBV6-5 and TRBJ2-1; 12 nucleotides align to TRBD2. Germline CDR1 reads MNHEY; CDR2 reads SVGAGI. With 7 bases clipped from V and 8 bases from J, the junction kept 6 bases outside the gene matches. This CDR3 spans 14 amino acids. As DNA, the CDR3 is TGTGCCAGCAAGCTAGCGGGAGGGTCCGATGAGCAGTTCTTC. Its protein product is CASKLAGGSDEQFF.

The V gene is TRBV7-3, the J gene TRBJ2-2; 10 bases are shared with TRBD2. Germline V gene lookup returns CDR1 SGHTA and CDR2 FQGTGA. V lost 3 bases, J lost 10 bases, and 11 bases stayed unmatched. The CDR3 sequence is 16 residues long. The chain's CDR3 is CASSLSSSGGRVELFF. The CDR3 coding sequence is TGTGCCAGCAGCTTGAGCTCTAGCGGGGGACGCGTGGAGCTGTTTTTT.

The chain employs TRBV6-2 or TRBV6-3 and TRBJ2-1, with 12 bases aligning to TRBD2. CDR1 MNHEY and CDR2 SVGEGT come from the germline V gene. This CDR3 region has 17 residues. After removal of 5 bases from V and 9 bases from J, the junction contained 14 bases not matched to a gene. The CDR3 DNA follows: TGTGCCAGCAGTCGCCCGGGACTAGCGGGTGGGTACGTTGAGCAGTTCTTC. Translation gives CASSRPGLAGGYVEQFF.

The J gene is TRBJ1-6, the V gene TRBV19, with a possible D match to TRBD1 (5 bases). The CDR3 extends over 14 amino acids. Trimming took off 7 bases at V and 9 bases at J, with 16 bases between the two ends. Per the germline V gene, CDR1 is LNHDA and CDR2 is SQIVND (reference sequence). CDR3 residues: CASTARQRGSPLHF. DNA of the CDR3: TGTGCCAGTACCGCGAGACAAAGGGGTTCACCCCTCCACTTT.

This sequence joins TRBV11-2 and TRBJ2-2; D is perhaps TRBD1 (6 bases). CDR1 and CDR2 (germline): SGHAT, FQNNGV. V was clipped by 5 bases and J by 6 bases, with 10 bases between them. CDR3 size: 13 residues. DNA of the CDR3: TGTGCCAGCAGCGCTCACAGGGCCGGGGAGCTGTTTTTT. This sequence encodes CASSAHRAGELFF.

V is TRBV29-1 and J is TRBJ1-2; a possible D gene is TRBD1 (6 bases). V was cut by 3 bases and J by 9 bases, with 23 bases left in between. CDR1 is SQVTM, CDR2 ANQGSEA, per germline. The CDR3 consists of 15 residues. CDR3 nucleotides: TGCAGCGTTGATTCGTCTTTCGGGGGGCAAGTGAGCTACACCTTC. It encodes CSVDSSFGGQVSYTF.

This chain joins TRBV7-9 and TRBJ2-2; a possible D gene is TRBD1 (6 bases). This CDR3 contains 12 residues. V shed 4 bases and J shed 6 bases, with 6 bases lying between them. CDR1 is SEHNR and CDR2 is FQNEAQ in the germline V gene (reference sequence). The CDR3 coding sequence is TGTGCCAGCAGCTGGACAGCCGGGGAGCTGTTTTTT. Translation gives CASSWTAGELFF.

This clone was seen a few times. The gene calls are TRBV11-3 and TRBJ2-7; 7 positions match TRBD1. This CDR3 comprises 14 residues. CDR1 and CDR2 from the germline V gene are SGHNT and YENEEA. Trimming removed 5 bases from V and 1 base from J; junction bases left unmatched: 5. The CDR3: CASSLGDRSYEQYF. The CDR3 DNA sequence: TGTGCCAGCAGCCTAGGGGACAGATCCTACGAGCAGTACTTC.

The chain has TRBV11-3 and TRBJ2-2; perhaps TRBD2 as D (6 bases). V was pared by 5 bases and J by 3 bases, with 19 bases between. The CDR3 totals 17 residues. The germline gives CDR1 SGHNT, CDR2 YENEEA. CDR3 residues: CASSPLGSGPDTGELFF. In nucleotides, the CDR3 is TGTGCCAGCAGCCCCCTGGGAAGCGGGCCAGACACCGGGGAGCTGTTTTTT.

The chain carries TRBV4-2 and TRBJ2-5, with 10 bases fitting TRBD1. The CDR3 consists of 14 residues. V shed 4 bases and J 3 bases; nucleotides not matched to a gene: 2. CDR1 is LGHNA, CDR2 YNFKEQ, per germline. The CDR3 loop is CASSPGTGEETQYF. The CDR3 coding sequence is TGTGCCAGCAGCCCCGGGACAGGGGAAGAGACCCAGTACTTC.

The rearrangement joins TRBV20-1 to TRBJ1-1; no firm D call. Trimming shortened V by 3 bases and J by 0 bases, and 14 bases separated the two germline ends. This CDR3 contains 15 residues. Germline V gene lookup returns CDR1 DFQATT and CDR2 SNEGSKA (reference sequence). In DNA form, the CDR3 reads TGCAGTGCTAGTGGCGATATGTCCATGAACACTGAAGCTTTCTTT. Translating it yields CSASGDMSMNTEAFF.

This clone was seen only once. The DNA of the CDR3 is TGTGCCAGCAGCTTATCAGCGGCGGATACTAACTATGGCTACACCTTC. It encodes CASSLSAADTNYGYTF. The J gene is TRBJ1-2, the V gene TRBV7-3; D is unresolved. CDR1 and CDR2 from the germline V gene are SGHTA and FQGTGA. Trimming cost V 2 bases and J 0 bases, with 13 bases left between them. This CDR3 has 16 amino acids.